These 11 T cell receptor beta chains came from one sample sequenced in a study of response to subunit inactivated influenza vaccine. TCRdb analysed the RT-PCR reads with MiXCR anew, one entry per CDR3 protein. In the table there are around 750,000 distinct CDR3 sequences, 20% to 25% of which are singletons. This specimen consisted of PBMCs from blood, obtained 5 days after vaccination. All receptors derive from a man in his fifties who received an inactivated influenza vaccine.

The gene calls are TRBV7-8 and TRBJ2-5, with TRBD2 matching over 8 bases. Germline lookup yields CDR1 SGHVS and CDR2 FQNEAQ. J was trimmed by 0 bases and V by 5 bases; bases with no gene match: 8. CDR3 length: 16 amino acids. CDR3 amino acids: CASSPGIAGYQETQYF. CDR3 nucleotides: TGTGCCAGCAGCCCCGGGATAGCGGGGTACCAAGAGACCCAGTACTTC.

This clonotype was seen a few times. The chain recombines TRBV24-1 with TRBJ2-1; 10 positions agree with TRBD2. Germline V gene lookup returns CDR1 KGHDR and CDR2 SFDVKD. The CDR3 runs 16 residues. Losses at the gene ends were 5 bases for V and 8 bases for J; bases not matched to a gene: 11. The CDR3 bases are TGTGCCACCAGTGGGGCTAGCGGGAGAACCGCGGATGAGCAGTTCTTC. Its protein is CATSGASGRTADEQFF.

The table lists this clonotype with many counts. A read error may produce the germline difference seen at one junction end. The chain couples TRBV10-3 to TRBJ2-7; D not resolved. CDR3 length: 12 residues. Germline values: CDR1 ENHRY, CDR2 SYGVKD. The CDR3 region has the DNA TGTGCCATCAGTAAGTCTCCCTACGAGCAGTACTTC. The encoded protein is CAISKSPYEQYF.

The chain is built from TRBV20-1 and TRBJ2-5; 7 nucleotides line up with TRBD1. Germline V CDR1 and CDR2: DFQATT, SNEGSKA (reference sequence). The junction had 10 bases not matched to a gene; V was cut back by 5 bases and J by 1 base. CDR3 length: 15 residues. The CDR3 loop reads CSAHPGQRPQETQYF. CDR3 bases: TGCAGTGCTCACCCGGGACAGAGACCCCAAGAGACCCAGTACTTC.

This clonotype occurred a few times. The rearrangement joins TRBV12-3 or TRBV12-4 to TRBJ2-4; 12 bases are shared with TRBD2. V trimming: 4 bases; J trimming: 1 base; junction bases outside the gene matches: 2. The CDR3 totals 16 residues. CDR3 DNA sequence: TGTGCCAGCAGTTCCGGGACTAGCGGGGCCAAAAACATTCAGTACTTC. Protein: CASSSGTSGAKNIQYF.

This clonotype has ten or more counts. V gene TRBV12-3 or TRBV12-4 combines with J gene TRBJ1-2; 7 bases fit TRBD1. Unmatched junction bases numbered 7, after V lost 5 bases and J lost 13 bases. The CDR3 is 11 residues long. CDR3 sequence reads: CASSVTGYFTF. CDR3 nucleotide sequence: TGTGCCAGCAGTGTGACAGGGTATTTCACCTTC.

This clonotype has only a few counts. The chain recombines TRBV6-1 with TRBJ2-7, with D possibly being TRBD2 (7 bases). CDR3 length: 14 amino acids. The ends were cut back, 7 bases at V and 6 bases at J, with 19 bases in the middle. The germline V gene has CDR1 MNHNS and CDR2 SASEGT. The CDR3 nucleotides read TGTGCCAGCACCCTAAATGTAAGGGGGGGCGAGCAGTACTTC. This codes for CASTLNVRGGEQYF.

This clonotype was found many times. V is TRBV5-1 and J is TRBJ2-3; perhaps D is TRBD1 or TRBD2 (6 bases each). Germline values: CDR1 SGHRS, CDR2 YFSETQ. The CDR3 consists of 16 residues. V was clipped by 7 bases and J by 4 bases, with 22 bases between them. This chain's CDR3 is CASQLSGAGGADTQYF. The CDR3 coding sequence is TGCGCCAGCCAACTGTCGGGGGCCGGTGGTGCAGATACGCAGTATTTT.

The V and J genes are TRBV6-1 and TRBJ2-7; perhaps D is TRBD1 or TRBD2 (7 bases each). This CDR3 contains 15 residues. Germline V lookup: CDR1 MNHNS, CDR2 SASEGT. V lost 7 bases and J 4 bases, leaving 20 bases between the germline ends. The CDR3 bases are TGTGCCAGCACCGACGGGGAGGGGGCGGTTTACGAGCAGTACTTC. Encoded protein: CASTDGEGAVYEQYF.

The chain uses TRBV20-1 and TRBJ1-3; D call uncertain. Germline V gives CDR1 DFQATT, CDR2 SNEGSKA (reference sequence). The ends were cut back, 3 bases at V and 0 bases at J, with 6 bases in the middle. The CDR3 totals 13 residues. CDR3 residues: CSARSFSGNTIYF. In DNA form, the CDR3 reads TGCAGTGCTAGGAGTTTCTCTGGAAACACCATATATTTT.

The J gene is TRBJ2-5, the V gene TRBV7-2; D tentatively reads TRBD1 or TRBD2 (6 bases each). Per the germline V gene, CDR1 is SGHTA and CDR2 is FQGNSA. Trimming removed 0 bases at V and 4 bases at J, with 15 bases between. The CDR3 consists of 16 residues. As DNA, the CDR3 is TGTGCCAGCAGCTTAGCCGAGGGGGGCAGGGCAGAGACCCAGTACTTC. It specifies CASSLAEGGRAETQYF.